This is a list of T cell receptor beta chains from one sample in a study of blood T cell repertoires in COVID-19. Some clones are missing from TCRdb's copy, which holds only in-frame ones; the method was immunoSEQ multiplex PCR. The table has a few hundred thousand clones, 87% seen once. The sequencing input was PBMCs or T cells enriched from blood (not recorded which). These receptors all come from a man younger than 35 with acute COVID-19. CDR3s include the opening cysteine and the closing phenylalanine or tryptophan. D genes are given only for firm matches. Clone size, where shown, is once, few, many, or a class for clones that have expanded.

D gene: NA; V gene: TRBV6-5; J gene: TRBJ2-7; clone size: NA; CDR3 DNA: TGTGCCAGCAGTTACTCGATTGGTGGGGCGGAGCAGTACTTC; CDR3 protein: CASSYSIGGAEQYF
D gene: TRBD2; V gene: TRBV24-1; J gene: TRBJ2-1; clone size: NA; CDR3 DNA: TGTGCCACCAGTGGGGCGACTAGCGGGAGGTATGAGCAGTTCTTC; CDR3 protein: CATSGATSGRYEQFF
D gene: NA; V gene: TRBV5-4; J gene: TRBJ1-5; clone size: once; CDR3 DNA: TGTGCCAGCAGCTTTAATGCGGTTCAGCCCCAGCATTTT; CDR3 protein: CASSFNAVQPQHF
D gene: NA; V gene: TRBV19; J gene: TRBJ1-5; clone size: NA; CDR3 DNA: TGTGCCAGTAGTATTGCCTCGAGTTCCCCCCAGCATTTT; CDR3 protein: CASSIASSSPQHF
D gene: NA; V gene: TRBV28; J gene: TRBJ2-4; clone size: once; CDR3 DNA: TGTGCCAGCAATACCGGGGATTTAAACATTCAGTACTTC; CDR3 protein: CASNTGDLNIQYF
D gene: NA; V gene: TRBV28; J gene: TRBJ2-5; clone size: once; CDR3 DNA: TGTGCCAGCAGTTCCCGGGACTCGTACCAAGAGACCCAGTACTTC; CDR3 protein: CASSSRDSYQETQYF
D gene: TRBD2; V gene: TRBV27; J gene: TRBJ2-3; clone size: NA; CDR3 DNA: TGTGCCAGCAGCCCCGGGACTAGCGGGAGGGCTACGCAGTATTTT; CDR3 protein: CASSPGTSGRATQYF
D gene: TRBD2; V gene: TRBV27; J gene: TRBJ2-3; clone size: NA; CDR3 DNA: TGTGCCAGCAGTTTTTCTAGCGGATCTAGCACAGATACGCAGTATTTT; CDR3 protein: CASSFSSGSSTDTQYF
D gene: NA; V gene: TRBV24-1; J gene: TRBJ2-1; clone size: few; CDR3 DNA: TGTGCCACCAGTGATTTGTCAGGAAAATACAATGAGCAGTTCTTC; CDR3 protein: CATSDLSGKYNEQFF
D gene: TRBD1; V gene: TRBV25-1; J gene: TRBJ1-1; clone size: NA; CDR3 DNA: TGTGCCAGCAGTACCCCGGGACAGGGTAACACTGAAGCTTTCTTT; CDR3 protein: CASSTPGQGNTEAFF
D gene: NA; V gene: TRBV27; J gene: TRBJ2-5; clone size: NA; CDR3 DNA: TGTGCCAGCAGTTTATCGCTGGGAGAAGAGACCCAGTACTTC; CDR3 protein: CASSLSLGEETQYF
D gene: TRBD1; V gene: TRBV9; J gene: TRBJ2-5; clone size: NA; CDR3 DNA: TGTGCCAGCAGCGTGGGGACAGGGTCCGCAGAGACCCAGTACTTC; CDR3 protein: CASSVGTGSAETQYF
D gene: NA; V gene: TRBV12-2; J gene: TRBJ2-2; clone size: NA; CDR3 DNA: TGTGCAAGTCGCCCTCAGGGACAGGGGACCGGGGAGCTGTTTTTT; CDR3 protein: CASRPQGQGTGELFF
D gene: NA; V gene: TRBV29-1; J gene: TRBJ2-7; clone size: NA; CDR3 DNA: TGCAGCGTAAGACAGTCCTACGAGCAGTACTTC; CDR3 protein: CSVRQSYEQYF
D gene: TRBD2; V gene: TRBV7-2; J gene: TRBJ2-1; clone size: NA; CDR3 DNA: TGTGCCAGCAGCTCGGCCCTAGCGGGAGGGGCCTACAATGAGCAGTTCTTC; CDR3 protein: CASSSALAGGAYNEQFF
D gene: TRBD2; V gene: TRBV28; J gene: TRBJ2-1; clone size: NA; CDR3 DNA: TGTGCCAGCAGTTTACCGGGAGGCAACAATGAGCAGTTCTTC; CDR3 protein: CASSLPGGNNEQFF
D gene: NA; V gene: TRBV7-9; J gene: TRBJ1-2; clone size: NA; CDR3 DNA: TGTGCCAGCAGCGTAATGGACAATGCTCCTGGCTACACCTTC; CDR3 protein: CASSVMDNAPGYTF
D gene: TRBD2; V gene: TRBV5-1; J gene: TRBJ2-1; clone size: NA; CDR3 DNA: TGCGCCAGCAGCATACTAGCGGGAGGTTACAATGAGCAGTTCTTC; CDR3 protein: CASSILAGGYNEQFF
D gene: TRBD1; V gene: TRBV28; J gene: TRBJ1-4; clone size: NA; CDR3 DNA: TGTGCCAGCAGCAGGGACAGGGGCCCGGAAAAACTGTTTTTT; CDR3 protein: CASSRDRGPEKLFF
D gene: NA; V gene: TRBV19; J gene: TRBJ1-6; clone size: NA; CDR3 DNA: TGTGCCAGTAGTATAGGACGGGATTCACCCCTCCACTTT; CDR3 protein: CASSIGRDSPLHF
D gene: TRBD1; V gene: TRBV30; J gene: TRBJ1-5; clone size: NA; CDR3 DNA: TGTGCCTGGACCCCGGACAGGGGGAATCAGCCCCAGCATTTT; CDR3 protein: CAWTPDRGNQPQHF
D gene: TRBD2; V gene: TRBV7-9; J gene: TRBJ2-7; clone size: NA; CDR3 DNA: TGTGCCAGCAGCTTAGAGGTTATGCTAGCGGGAGAGTTTACCAACGAGCAGTACTTC; CDR3 protein: CASSLEVMLAGEFTNEQYF
D gene: NA; V gene: TRBV28; J gene: TRBJ1-2; clone size: once; CDR3 DNA: TGTGCCAGCAGTCAATTCTATGGCTACACCTTC; CDR3 protein: CASSQFYGYTF
D gene: TRBD2; V gene: TRBV27; J gene: TRBJ2-1; clone size: few; CDR3 DNA: TGTGCCAGCAGTTTACTAGCGGGAGCCTACAATGAGCAGTTCTTC; CDR3 protein: CASSLLAGAYNEQFF
D gene: NA; V gene: TRBV9; J gene: TRBJ2-7; clone size: NA; CDR3 DNA: TGTGCCAGCAGCGTAGACGAGGGAAGGACCTACGAGCAGTACTTC; CDR3 protein: CASSVDEGRTYEQYF
D gene: NA; V gene: TRBV27; J gene: TRBJ2-6; clone size: NA; CDR3 DNA: TGTGCCAGCAGTTCCGGGACTGGGGCCAACGTCCTGACTTTC; CDR3 protein: CASSSGTGANVLTF
D gene: TRBD2; V gene: TRBV4-3; J gene: TRBJ2-1; clone size: NA; CDR3 DNA: TGCGCCAGCAGCCATTTGACTAGCGGGAGGATTGAGCAGTTCTTC; CDR3 protein: CASSHLTSGRIEQFF
D gene: TRBD1; V gene: TRBV30; J gene: TRBJ1-3; clone size: NA; CDR3 DNA: TGTGCCTGGAGTGTACCCGGGACAGGGAGTGGAAACACCATATATTTT; CDR3 protein: CAWSVPGTGSGNTIYF
D gene: TRBD2; V gene: TRBV7-9; J gene: TRBJ2-1; clone size: NA; CDR3 DNA: TGTGCCAGCAGTCGACTAGCGGGACCCTACAATGAGCAGTTCTTC; CDR3 protein: CASSRLAGPYNEQFF
D gene: TRBD2; V gene: TRBV7-9; J gene: TRBJ2-7; clone size: NA; CDR3 DNA: TGTGCCAGCAGCTCCACCAGGACTAGCGGGATTAGGTCCGGCGAGCAGTACTTC; CDR3 protein: CASSSTRTSGIRSGEQYF
D gene: NA; V gene: TRBV25-1; J gene: TRBJ1-5; clone size: NA; CDR3 DNA: TGTGCCAGCAGTGAATCTAGGATCAATCAGCCCCAGCATTTT; CDR3 protein: CASSESRINQPQHF
D gene: TRBD1; V gene: TRBV27; J gene: TRBJ1-2; clone size: NA; CDR3 DNA: TGTGCCAGCTTCCCCCGGGACAGGGGCGTCCCCGTTTATGGCTACACCTTC; CDR3 protein: CASFPRDRGVPVYGYTF
D gene: NA; V gene: TRBV30; J gene: TRBJ2-1; clone size: NA; CDR3 DNA: TGTGCCTGGAGTGTACAAGGCGGGATAGTCCTATTCTTC; CDR3 protein: CAWSVQGGIVLFF
D gene: TRBD2; V gene: TRBV25-1; J gene: TRBJ2-1; clone size: once; CDR3 DNA: TGTGCCAGCAGCCATGGTATTCCGGGAGGGCCCGATGAGCAGTTCTTC; CDR3 protein: CASSHGIPGGPDEQFF
D gene: TRBD1; V gene: TRBV6-1; J gene: TRBJ1-4; clone size: NA; CDR3 DNA: TGTGCCAGCAGTGACACAGACAGGGCCTCGGACGAAAAACTGTTTTTT; CDR3 protein: CASSDTDRASDEKLFF
D gene: NA; V gene: TRBV4-1; J gene: TRBJ2-7; clone size: NA; CDR3 DNA: TGCGCCAGCAGCCAAGATCCAGGGAACGAGCAGTACTTC; CDR3 protein: CASSQDPGNEQYF
D gene: NA; V gene: TRBV28; J gene: TRBJ1-1; clone size: few; CDR3 DNA: TGTGCCAGCGTAAAGACCGGGTTCTTACTAATCCCTGAAGCTTTCTTT; CDR3 protein: CASVKTGFLLIPEAFF
D gene: NA; V gene: TRBV10-3; J gene: TRBJ2-1; clone size: NA; CDR3 DNA: TGTGCCATCGGTGGAGTGAGTAAGGGGAATGAGCAGTTCTTC; CDR3 protein: CAIGGVSKGNEQFF
D gene: TRBD1; V gene: TRBV10-3; J gene: TRBJ1-4; clone size: NA; CDR3 DNA: TGTGCCAGCGGGACAGGAGATAATGAAAAACTGTTTTTT; CDR3 protein: CASGTGDNEKLFF
D gene: NA; V gene: TRBV6-5; J gene: TRBJ2-1; clone size: few; CDR3 DNA: TGTGCCAGCAGTTTCTCAGCGTTGGATGAGCAGTTCTTC; CDR3 protein: CASSFSALDEQFF
D gene: TRBD1; V gene: TRBV23-1; J gene: TRBJ2-2; clone size: NA; CDR3 DNA: TGCGCCAGCAGTCAAAGGACAGGGGGTGACACCGGGGAGCTGTTTTTT; CDR3 protein: CASSQRTGGDTGELFF
D gene: NA; V gene: TRBV28; J gene: TRBJ1-2; clone size: NA; CDR3 DNA: TGTGCCAGCCGTAAGGAGGGCGAGGTAGATGGCTACACCTTC; CDR3 protein: CASRKEGEVDGYTF
D gene: NA; V gene: TRBV27; J gene: TRBJ1-3; clone size: once; CDR3 DNA: TGTGCCAGCAGTGAGGCAGGGTGGACCTCTGGAAACACCATATATTTT; CDR3 protein: CASSEAGWTSGNTIYF
D gene: NA; V gene: TRBV28; J gene: TRBJ1-3; clone size: NA; CDR3 DNA: TGTGCCAGCAGTTTTGGGGGGGGGATAAACACCATATATTTT; CDR3 protein: CASSFGGGINTIYF
D gene: NA; V gene: TRBV25-1; J gene: TRBJ2-5; clone size: NA; CDR3 DNA: TGTGCCAGCAGTGAATTACAGGGTGGGACCCAGTACTTC; CDR3 protein: CASSELQGGTQYF
D gene: NA; V gene: TRBV19; J gene: TRBJ1-2; clone size: NA; CDR3 DNA: TGTGCCACCCAGACAGCCAAAATTGCTAACTATGGCTACACCTTC; CDR3 protein: CATQTAKIANYGYTF
D gene: TRBD1; V gene: TRBV24-1; J gene: TRBJ2-1; clone size: NA; CDR3 DNA: TGTGCCACCAGTGACGCCATACAGGGGTCCTACAATGAGCAGTTCTTC; CDR3 protein: CATSDAIQGSYNEQFF
D gene: NA; V gene: TRBV6-5; J gene: TRBJ1-1; clone size: NA; CDR3 DNA: TGTGCCAGCAGCCTCCGGGGGATAGCTGAAGCTTTCTTT; CDR3 protein: CASSLRGIAEAFF